These T cell receptor beta chains were read from a single sample in a study of cytomegalovirus exposure and HLA in healthy donors. The data were produced by immunoSEQ multiplex PCR, yet TCRdb's version contains in-frame clones alone and is incomplete. The sample shows 99,000 or so clones, about 69% of them seen only once. The specimen sequenced was PBMCs. All receptors derive from a man between 40 and 49 years old in good health and CMV-seronegative. Each CDR3 is given with its conserved first and last residue. Fields, in order: D gene, clone size, V gene, J gene, CDR3 DNA, CDR3 protein. The D gene is left open where the match is weak. Size tells how often a clone was seen (once, few, many) or the class of an expanded clone, and some rows leave it out.

d_gene: -
abundance: -
v_gene: TRBV28
j_gene: TRBJ1-2
CDR3nt: TGTGCCAGCAGTCCCGCGCCCGGACGGCTAGCTGTTGGCTACACCTTC
CDR3aa: CASSPAPGRLAVGYTF

d_gene: -
abundance: -
v_gene: TRBV7-8
j_gene: TRBJ2-7
CDR3nt: TGTGCCAGCAGCTTGGACATCTTTGGGAACGAGCAGTACTTC
CDR3aa: CASSLDIFGNEQYF

d_gene: -
abundance: -
v_gene: TRBV29-1
j_gene: TRBJ1-4
CDR3nt: TGCAGCGGCTGGGGCAGTAGTGAAAAACTGTTTTTT
CDR3aa: CSGWGSSEKLFF

d_gene: TRBD1
abundance: -
v_gene: TRBV27
j_gene: TRBJ2-1
CDR3nt: TGTGCCAGCAGCATACAGGGGCTCCGCGTCAATGAGCAGTTCTTC
CDR3aa: CASSIQGLRVNEQFF

d_gene: -
abundance: few
v_gene: TRBV27
j_gene: TRBJ2-3
CDR3nt: TGTGCCAGCAGTTTAGTTTTCGGGGGTACAGATACGCAGTATTTT
CDR3aa: CASSLVFGGTDTQYF

d_gene: TRBD2
abundance: -
v_gene: TRBV27
j_gene: TRBJ2-7
CDR3nt: TGTGCCAGCCGCCGGGGGGTCTCCTACGAGCAGTACTTC
CDR3aa: CASRRGVSYEQYF

d_gene: TRBD1
abundance: -
v_gene: TRBV5-6
j_gene: TRBJ2-2
CDR3nt: TGTGCCAGCAGCTTGGCGTCAGGGGGAGCCCTCGGGGAGCTGTTTTTT
CDR3aa: CASSLASGGALGELFF

d_gene: -
abundance: -
v_gene: TRBV7-8
j_gene: TRBJ2-1
CDR3nt: TGTGCCAGCAGTCGGGACTCCTACAATGAGCAGTTCTTC
CDR3aa: CASSRDSYNEQFF

d_gene: TRBD1
abundance: -
v_gene: TRBV7-2
j_gene: TRBJ1-5
CDR3nt: TGTGCCAGCAGCCAGGGACAGCTCAATCAGCCCCAGCATTTT
CDR3aa: CASSQGQLNQPQHF

d_gene: TRBD1
abundance: -
v_gene: TRBV4-1
j_gene: TRBJ1-5
CDR3nt: TGCGCCAGCAGCCAAGATGGAGGGACAGGGGTTGACCAGCCCCAGCATTTT
CDR3aa: CASSQDGGTGVDQPQHF

d_gene: TRBD1
abundance: -
v_gene: TRBV30
j_gene: TRBJ2-5
CDR3nt: TGTGCCTGGAACCGAGGACAGGGTCAAGAGACCCAGTACTTC
CDR3aa: CAWNRGQGQETQYF

d_gene: -
abundance: -
v_gene: TRBV19
j_gene: TRBJ1-1
CDR3nt: TGTGCCAGTAGTATAGGACAGCTGAACACTGAAGCTTTCTTT
CDR3aa: CASSIGQLNTEAFF

d_gene: -
abundance: -
v_gene: TRBV7-9
j_gene: TRBJ1-4
CDR3nt: TGTGCCAGCAGCCCCAACCACAGAGCAACTAATGAAAAACTGTTTTTT
CDR3aa: CASSPNHRATNEKLFF

d_gene: -
abundance: -
v_gene: TRBV2
j_gene: TRBJ2-4
CDR3nt: TGTGCCAGCAGTGAAGGAGGGGGAGTAGCCAAAAACATTCAGTACTTC
CDR3aa: CASSEGGGVAKNIQYF

d_gene: -
abundance: -
v_gene: TRBV21-1
j_gene: TRBJ2-7
CDR3nt: TGTGCCAGCAGCAAATTTCCTACCAGGTCGGTGATTAGCGGGAGGGCCGGCGAGCAGTACTTC
CDR3aa: CASSKFPTRSVISGRAGEQYF

d_gene: TRBD2
abundance: few
v_gene: TRBV10-2
j_gene: TRBJ2-3
CDR3nt: TGCGCCAGCAGTGAAGCGACTAGCGGCACAGATACGCAGTATTTT
CDR3aa: CASSEATSGTDTQYF

d_gene: -
abundance: -
v_gene: TRBV28
j_gene: TRBJ2-2
CDR3nt: TGTGCCAGCAGTTTGAACAATGCCGGGGAGCTGTTTTTT
CDR3aa: CASSLNNAGELFF

d_gene: -
abundance: -
v_gene: TRBV19
j_gene: TRBJ2-7
CDR3nt: TGTGCCAGTAGTATGGCAGTTTCCTACGAGCAGTACTTC
CDR3aa: CASSMAVSYEQYF

d_gene: TRBD1
abundance: -
v_gene: TRBV5-4
j_gene: TRBJ2-7
CDR3nt: TGTGCCAGCAGCTTGGGGGACAGGTATGGCGAGCAGTACTTC
CDR3aa: CASSLGDRYGEQYF

d_gene: TRBD2
abundance: -
v_gene: TRBV2
j_gene: TRBJ2-7
CDR3nt: TGTGCCAGCAGGTCATCTACCGGGACTAGCGTATACGAGCAGTACTTC
CDR3aa: CASRSSTGTSVYEQYF

d_gene: TRBD1
abundance: once
v_gene: TRBV7-8
j_gene: TRBJ1-5
CDR3nt: TGTGCCAGCGCCGGGACAGGGGGCCAGCCCCAGCATTTT
CDR3aa: CASAGTGGQPQHF

d_gene: -
abundance: -
v_gene: TRBV6-1
j_gene: TRBJ1-2
CDR3nt: TGTGCCAGCAGTGAAGCGCGGGCAAGCTATGGCTACACCTTC
CDR3aa: CASSEARASYGYTF

d_gene: TRBD1
abundance: -
v_gene: TRBV12-5
j_gene: TRBJ1-2
CDR3nt: TGTGCTAGTGGTTCGACACCTGGGGGATGGGGACAGGGAGACGATGGCTACACCTTC
CDR3aa: CASGSTPGGWGQGDDGYTF

d_gene: TRBD2
abundance: -
v_gene: TRBV15
j_gene: TRBJ2-1
CDR3nt: TGTGCCACCAGCAGAGATCGAGCGGGAGGAACCTACAATGAGCAGTTCTTC
CDR3aa: CATSRDRAGGTYNEQFF

d_gene: TRBD1
abundance: once
v_gene: TRBV28
j_gene: TRBJ1-5
CDR3nt: TGTGCCAGCAGTTTAGGGACAGGGGTCTCTAGCAATCAGCCCCAGCATTTT
CDR3aa: CASSLGTGVSSNQPQHF

d_gene: TRBD1
abundance: -
v_gene: TRBV18
j_gene: TRBJ1-6
CDR3nt: TGTGCCAGCTCACGGGACAGGGCCAATTCACCCCTCCACTTT
CDR3aa: CASSRDRANSPLHF

d_gene: -
abundance: -
v_gene: TRBV6-5
j_gene: TRBJ2-2
CDR3nt: TGTGCCAGCAGTTACTCGGGCCAGGGGAGCGGGGAGCTGTTTTTT
CDR3aa: CASSYSGQGSGELFF

d_gene: -
abundance: -
v_gene: TRBV4-3
j_gene: TRBJ1-1
CDR3nt: TGCGCCAGCAGCCAAGATATGGGGGAGGGGGGGTTCGGAGCTTTCTTT
CDR3aa: CASSQDMGEGGFGAFF

d_gene: TRBD2
abundance: -
v_gene: TRBV30
j_gene: TRBJ2-1
CDR3nt: TGTGCCTGGAGTTTAAGCGGGAGAGGGCCCAATGAGCAGTTCTTC
CDR3aa: CAWSLSGRGPNEQFF

d_gene: -
abundance: -
v_gene: TRBV5-4
j_gene: TRBJ2-4
CDR3nt: TGTGCCAGCAGCCCTCGGGGGGCGGGTACCAAAAACATTCAGTACTTC
CDR3aa: CASSPRGAGTKNIQYF

d_gene: -
abundance: -
v_gene: TRBV13
j_gene: TRBJ2-3
CDR3nt: TGTGCCAGCAGCCCTAAATATTCAGATACGCAGTATTTT
CDR3aa: CASSPKYSDTQYF

d_gene: TRBD2
abundance: -
v_gene: TRBV9
j_gene: TRBJ2-5
CDR3nt: TGTGCCAGCAGCTATGGACTAGAAGAGACCCAGTACTTC
CDR3aa: CASSYGLEETQYF

d_gene: TRBD1
abundance: -
v_gene: TRBV25-1
j_gene: TRBJ1-1
CDR3nt: TGTGCCAGCAGTCTACAGGGGATCGGCACTGAAGCTTTCTTT
CDR3aa: CASSLQGIGTEAFF

d_gene: -
abundance: -
v_gene: TRBV28
j_gene: TRBJ1-3
CDR3nt: TGTGCCAGCAGGCTCCGGGAAGGCTCTGGAAACACCATATATTTT
CDR3aa: CASRLREGSGNTIYF

d_gene: TRBD2
abundance: -
v_gene: TRBV7-2
j_gene: TRBJ2-3
CDR3nt: TGTGCCAGCAGCTTAAGGGCGGGGGGGGGCACAGATACGCAGTATTTT
CDR3aa: CASSLRAGGGTDTQYF